This T cell receptor (beta chain) was recovered during a study of blood T cell repertoires in COVID-19. With V trimmed by 4 bases and J by 5 bases, 16 bases remained unmatched. The CDR3 is 18 residues long. Looked up from germline, CDR1 is MDHEN and CDR2 is SYDVKM. Repertoires were generated with immunoSEQ multiplex PCR, while TCRdb's copy carries only in-frame clones and drops some. The sample includes 300,000 to 400,000 clones, about 90% seen only once; the top ten take more than 0.8%. This TCR was recovered from a woman in her twenties or thirties who had recovered from COVID-19. The rearrangement links TRBV28 to TRBJ1-4, with 7 bases that match TRBD1. The sequenced material came from PBMCs or T cells enriched from blood (not recorded which). The CDR3 is CASSSPGTAGSVNEKLFF. CDR3 coding DNA: TGTGCCAGCAGTTCACCCGGGACAGCAGGGTCGGTAAATGAAAAACTGTTTTTT.